Each of the 14 T cell receptor beta chains below was sequenced from the same sample in a study of blood T cell repertoires in COVID-19. Sequenced by immunoSEQ multiplex PCR; TCRdb stores in-frame clones only, minus some. The table has 220,000 or so clones, approximately 83% seen once; the top ten hold under 1.5%. Input material: PBMCs or T cells enriched from blood (not recorded which). Receptor source: a woman between 40 and 50 years old with acute COVID-19.

V gene TRBV19 combines with J gene TRBJ2-6, with a possible D match to TRBD1 (6 bases). The length of the CDR3 is 18 residues. With 3 bases removed from V and 0 bases from J, the gap between germline ends came to 15 bases. Germline V gives CDR1 LNHDA, CDR2 SQIVND (reference sequence). The CDR3 bases are TGTGCCAGTAGTATCTCTTACCAGGGGCGCTCTGGGGCCAACGTCCTGACTTTC. Amino acids: CASSISYQGRSGANVLTF.

As DNA, the CDR3 is TGTGCCAGCTCACCGGGACAGGGGGCGCTTGAAGCTTTCTTT. It translates to CASSPGQGALEAFF. The chain uses TRBV18 and TRBJ1-1, with 12 bases aligning to TRBD1. This CDR3 comprises 14 residues. V shed 3 bases, J shed 7 bases, and the junction held 3 bases outside the gene matches. Germline V gives CDR1 KGHSH, CDR2 LQKENI.

This clone has just one count. The chain recombines TRBV23-1 with TRBJ1-4, with TRBD1 matching 11 bases. TRBV23-1 is given ORF status, its function remaining uncertain. J was trimmed by 7 bases and V by 10 bases; bases with no gene match: 17. The CDR3 is 17 amino acids. The CDR3 nucleotides are TGCGCCAACCTAAGGGACAGGGGGGCGTGGGAGGGTGAAAAACTGTTTTTT. It translates to CANLRDRGAWEGEKLFF.

The chain uses TRBV5-1 and TRBJ2-5; maybe TRBD1 (6 bases). V was clipped by 5 bases and J by 0 bases, with 11 bases between them. The CDR3 sequence is 14 residues long. Germline values: CDR1 SGHRS, CDR2 YFSETQ. The DNA of the CDR3 is TGCGCCAGCAGTTCGGCAGGGGACCAAGAGACCCAGTACTTC. Protein product: CASSSAGDQETQYF.

V usage is TRBV5-6 and J usage is TRBJ1-2, with D perhaps matching TRBD1 (6 bases). This CDR3 contains 14 residues. The ends were cut back, 4 bases at V and 8 bases at J, with 18 bases in the middle. CDR1 is SGHDT and CDR2 is YYEEEE in the germline V gene. In DNA form, the CDR3 reads TGTGCCAGCAGCAATACCAACAGGGCTGGGGGCTACACCTTC. Protein sequence: CASSNTNRAGGYTF.

This clone was seen a few times. The V call is TRBV6-5, the J call TRBJ1-2; tentatively, D is TRBD1 (5 bases). V was pared by 2 bases and J by 8 bases, with 12 bases between. The CDR3 runs to 13 residues. The germline CDR1 and CDR2 sequences are MNHEY and SVGAGI. DNA for the CDR3: TGTGCCAGCAGTTACGTTGCAGGGCAGGGCTACACCTTC. As protein: CASSYVAGQGYTF.

The chain joins TRBV5-4 to TRBJ1-2, with TRBD1 matching over 7 bases. The CDR3 is 14 amino acids. From germline, CDR1 is SGHNT and CDR2 YYREEE (reference sequence). Trimming removed 5 bases from V and 6 bases from J; junction bases left unmatched: 10. The CDR3: CASSPGQRIDGYTF. In DNA form, the CDR3 reads TGTGCCAGCAGTCCGGGACAGCGGATAGATGGCTACACCTTC.

Worth noting for this clone: Other DNA variants within this sample encode the same CDR3. V is TRBV12-3 or TRBV12-4 and J is TRBJ1-5; no clear D gene. V lost 2 bases, J lost 6 bases, and 8 bases lay in between. The CDR3 consists of 13 residues. The CDR3 region has the DNA TGTGCCAGCAGTTTAAGCGGGGTTCAGCCCCAGCATTTT. It codes for CASSLSGVQPQHF.

The rearrangement joins TRBV12-3 or TRBV12-4 to TRBJ1-5; D not resolved. CDR3 length equals 13 residues. Trimming shortened V by 5 bases and J by 6 bases, and 11 bases separated the two germline ends. CDR3 DNA sequence: TGTGCCAGCAGTGCCTCGGGAGGTCAGCCCCAGCATTTT. Its protein product is CASSASGGQPQHF.

The V call is TRBV7-9, the J call TRBJ2-2; D unclear. CDR3 size: 14 residues. Looked up from germline, CDR1 is SEHNR and CDR2 is FQNEAQ (reference sequence). V was cut by 1 base and J by 6 bases, with 9 bases left in between. CDR3 in DNA: TGTGCCAGCAGCTTAGTTCCTGGCCCCGGGGAGCTGTTTTTT. Translation: CASSLVPGPGELFF.

The V call is TRBV28, the J call TRBJ1-1; unclear D gene. V was clipped by 6 bases and J by 1 base, with 9 bases between them. Per germline, CDR1 MDHEN and CDR2 SYDVKM. The length of the CDR3 is 13 residues. CDR3 amino acids: CASRTTENTEAFF. CDR3 in DNA: TGTGCCAGCAGAACAACAGAGAACACTGAAGCTTTCTTT.

The rearrangement links TRBV11-3 to TRBJ1-1; D is perhaps TRBD1 (5 bases). Trimming took off 0 bases at V and 5 bases at J, with 13 bases between the two ends. From germline, CDR1 is SGHNT and CDR2 YENEEA. The CDR3 covers 15 residues. CDR3 residues: CASSLDGAEGTEAFF. CDR3 in DNA: TGTGCCAGCAGCTTAGATGGGGCCGAAGGGACTGAAGCTTTCTTT.

This clone has just a few counts. Other DNA sequences of this sample code for an identical CDR3. The chain links TRBV15 to TRBJ2-7; D uncertain. CDR3 length equals 17 residues. Germline CDR1 reads LNHNV; CDR2 reads YYDKDF (reference sequence). Trimming shortened V by 0 bases and J by 0 bases, and 15 bases separated the two germline ends. The chain's CDR3 is CATSRDRLAGSSYEQYF. The DNA of the CDR3 is TGTGCCACCAGCAGAGATAGATTGGCAGGAAGCTCCTACGAGCAGTACTTC. Variable domain in full (rest from reference TRBV15 and TRBJ2-7): DAMVIQNPRYQVTQFGKPVTLSCSQTLNHNVMYWYQQKSSQAPKLLFHYYDKDFNNEADTPDNFQSRRPNTSFCFLDIRSPGLGDTAMYLCATSRDRLAGSSYEQYFGPGTRLTVT.

The V and J genes are TRBV18 and TRBJ2-1, with no clear D. The CDR3 is made up of 14 amino acids. V was pared by 3 bases and J by 7 bases, with 13 bases between. CDR1 and CDR2 from the germline V gene are KGHSH and LQKENI. CDR3: CASSPSELRNEQFF. In DNA, the CDR3 is TGTGCCAGCTCACCTTCCGAACTCCGGAATGAGCAGTTCTTC.